These 17 T cell receptor beta chains share one sample of origin, sequenced in a study of neurological immune-mediated disorders. Specified time point: technical triplicate 2. In TCRdb, the 5' RACE reads were re-called with MiXCR into one record per CDR3 protein. The sample lists 25,000 to 35,000 distinct CDR3 sequences; 13% were seen once. Sequencing was carried out using CD4+ T cells from blood. The receptors were gathered from a female donor with HTLV-1-associated myelopathy (HAM/TSP).

This clonotype was observed many times. V and J are TRBV6-4 and TRBJ2-2; the D gene is possibly TRBD2 (5 bases). V was shortened by 5 bases and J by 4 bases, with 8 bases between the two germline ends. Germline V lookup: CDR1 MRHNA, CDR2 SNTAGT. The CDR3 consists of 13 residues. CDR3: CASSPGLTGELFF. Here the CDR3 DNA reads TGTGCCAGCAGTCCCGGACTCACCGGGGAGCTGTTTTTT.

This clonotype was recorded at least ten times. The chain combines TRBV5-6 with TRBJ2-3, with D unclear. V lost 7 bases to trimming and J lost 5 bases, with 11 bases between them. The germline V gene encodes CDR1 SGHDT and CDR2 YYEEEE. This CDR3 comprises 12 residues. CDR3 sequence reads: CASRLGIDTQYF. For the CDR3, the DNA is TGTGCCAGCCGGTTGGGGATAGATACGCAGTATTTT.

This clonotype was detected many times. The chain couples TRBV7-9 to TRBJ1-2; tentatively, D is TRBD1 (6 bases). V was clipped by 1 base and J by 2 bases, with 11 bases between them. Germline loops: CDR1 SEHNR, CDR2 FQNEAQ (reference sequence). The CDR3 covers 15 residues. The CDR3: CASSLDGGPNYGYTF. For the CDR3, the DNA is TGTGCCAGCAGCTTAGATGGGGGGCCAAACTATGGCTACACCTTC.

This clonotype has a count of ten or more. The V gene is TRBV5-1, the J gene TRBJ1-2, with a weak D call TRBD1 (6 bases). This CDR3 region has 19 residues. Germline CDR1 and CDR2: SGHRS and YFSETQ. Between the trimmed V and J ends, which lost 5 bases and 3 bases, there was a span of 29 bases. The chain's CDR3 is CASSSSGGQAAKHYYGYTF. The CDR3 nucleotides read TGCGCCAGCAGTAGTTCCGGGGGCCAAGCGGCGAAGCACTACTATGGCTACACCTTC.

Relative to its sample, this clonotype is medium-sized. The V and J genes are TRBV20-1 and TRBJ2-5; 7 nucleotides line up with TRBD1. Losses at the gene ends were 0 bases for V and 4 bases for J; bases not matched to a gene: 8. Germline V CDR1 and CDR2: DFQATT, SNEGSKA (reference sequence). There are 15 residues in the CDR3. CDR3 sequence reads: CSARDPREGAETQYF. CDR3 nucleotide sequence: TGCAGTGCTAGAGATCCCCGAGAGGGGGCAGAGACCCAGTACTTC.

Ten or more counts support this clonotype. This sequence joins TRBV4-3 and TRBJ2-7; unclear D gene. Trimming took off 2 bases at V and 5 bases at J, with 10 bases between the two ends. The CDR3 consists of 13 residues. In germline, CDR1 is LGHNA, CDR2 YSLEER. The CDR3 DNA reads as TGCGCCAGCAGCCAATCGGCCGGAGACGAGCAGTACTTC. This encodes CASSQSAGDEQYF.

In its sample, this clonotype was seen many times. An end of the junction differs from the germline gene, which may be a read error. V usage is TRBV7-7 and J usage is TRBJ2-1; TRBD2 aligns across 9 bases. The CDR3 extends over 14 amino acids. Germline values: CDR1 SSHAT, CDR2 FNYEAQ (reference sequence). CDR3: CASSLAGDYNEQFF. In DNA, the CDR3 is TGTGCTAGCAGCTTAGCGGGGGACTACAATGAGCAGTTCTTC. Filled out from reference TRBV7-7 and TRBJ2-1, the complete variable domain reads GAGVSQSPRYKVTKRGQDVTLRCDPISSHATLYWYQQALGQGPEFLTYFNYEAQPDKSGLPSDRFSAERPEGSISTLTIQRTEQRDSAMYRCASSLAGDYNEQFFGPGTRLTVL.

This clonotype appeared many times. The chain carries TRBV20-1 and TRBJ2-1; 8 bases match TRBD2. V shed 6 bases, J shed 4 bases, and the junction held 8 bases outside the gene matches. The CDR3 loop spans 14 amino acids. CDR1 DFQATT and CDR2 SNEGSKA come from the germline V gene (reference sequence). The DNA for the CDR3 is TGCAGTGCAACTAGCGGAGCAATGTACAATGAGCAGTTCTTC. The encoded protein is CSATSGAMYNEQFF.

V usage is TRBV7-9 and J usage is TRBJ2-7, with 7 bases that match TRBD2. Trimming cost V 9 bases and J 2 bases; bases outside gene matches: 4. Germline V CDR1 and CDR2: SEHNR, FQNEAQ (reference sequence). The CDR3 has 12 residues. CDR3 nucleotides: TGTGCCAGTGGACTAGACACCTACGAGCAGTACTTC. This gives the protein CASGLDTYEQYF.

This clonotype was observed at least ten times. This chain connects TRBV20-1 to TRBJ2-3, with D perhaps assigned TRBD1 or TRBD2 (7 bases each). V lost 6 bases and J 4 bases, leaving 17 bases between the germline ends. Germline V gives CDR1 DFQATT, CDR2 SNEGSKA (reference sequence). This CDR3 contains 14 residues. The CDR3 DNA is TGCAGTGCCCCCAGGGGAGGGGGCGCAGATACGCAGTATTTT. Translated: CSAPRGGGADTQYF.

The sample holds many counts of this clonotype. The chain links TRBV5-5 to TRBJ1-3, with D possibly TRBD1 on 5 matching bases. The germline V and J ends were trimmed by 7 bases and 2 bases, with 16 bases remaining between them. The CDR3 spans 15 residues. CDR1 and CDR2 (germline): SGHKS, YYEKEE (reference sequence). CDR3 in DNA: TGTGCCAGCTCAACAGGCGCTCTCCCTGGAAACACCATATATTTT. This translates into CASSTGALPGNTIYF.

In this sample, this clonotype turned up many times. The CDR3 here is CASSLGVEVAGNIQYF. In DNA form, the CDR3 reads TGTGCCAGCAGCTTAGGGGTTGAGGTGGCGGGAAACATTCAGTACTTC. The chain combines TRBV7-2 with TRBJ2-4, with D tentatively TRBD2 (5 bases). The CDR3 loop spans 16 amino acids. Germline V CDR1 and CDR2: SGHTA, FQGNSA. V lost 1 base and J 6 bases, leaving 16 bases between the germline ends. The variable domain in full, with the rest retrieved from reference TRBV7-2 and TRBJ2-4, is GAGVSQSPSNKVTEKGKDVELRCDPISGHTALYWYRQSLGQGLEFLIYFQGNSAPDKSGLPSDRFSAERTGGSVSTLTIQRTQQEDSAVYLCASSLGVEVAGNIQYFGAGTRLSVL.

This clonotype appeared many times. This chain uses TRBV20-1 with TRBJ2-3, with TRBD1 matching over 8 bases. Germline assignment: CDR1 DFQATT and CDR2 SNEGSKA (reference sequence). V shed 1 base and J 2 bases; nucleotides not matched to a gene: 11. This CDR3 comprises 17 residues. CDR3 sequence (DNA): TGCAGTGCTAGAGCCCGCGATTGGACAGGGTACACAGATACGCAGTATTTT. It codes for CSARARDWTGYTDTQYF.

This clonotype has ten or more counts. The chain joins TRBV5-6 to TRBJ2-3; possible D gene TRBD2, 6 bases. There are 14 residues in the CDR3. Between the trimmed V and J ends, which lost 4 bases and 2 bases, there was a span of 11 bases. The germline V gene encodes CDR1 SGHDT and CDR2 YYEEEE. The CDR3 here is CASSRTGLTDTQYF. CDR3 sequence (DNA): TGTGCCAGCAGCCGCACGGGACTCACAGATACGCAGTATTTT.

At least ten counts were recorded for this clonotype. The CDR3 is CSAPQAASTDTQYF. Here the CDR3 DNA reads TGCAGTGCTCCCCAGGCGGCTAGCACAGATACGCAGTATTTT. The chain uses TRBV20-1 and TRBJ2-3; D unclear. V gave up 5 bases and J gave up 0 bases, with 12 bases separating them. CDR3 length: 14 amino acids. Germline V gene data show CDR1 as DFQATT and CDR2 as SNEGSKA (reference sequence).

This clonotype was seen ten or more times. This chain's CDR3 is CASSSETGGSYEQYF. The CDR3, as DNA: TGTGCCAGCAGCTCGGAGACAGGGGGTTCGTACGAGCAGTACTTC. The chain combines TRBV3-1 with TRBJ2-7, with TRBD1 matching over 9 bases. The CDR3 is made up of 15 amino acids. V gave up 5 bases and J gave up 4 bases; unmatched junction bases: 9. Germline CDR1 LGHDT, CDR2 YNNKEL (reference sequence).

By sample share, this clonotype is medium-sized. This chain links TRBV20-1 with TRBJ1-6; D may be TRBD1 (5 bases). Germline CDR1 reads DFQATT; CDR2 reads SNEGSKA (reference sequence). The CDR3 contains 14 residues. V lost 3 bases and J lost 7, with 13 bases in between. The CDR3 DNA follows: TGCAGTGCTAGGGTCAGGGTGGGGAATTCACCCCTCCACTTT. Translation gives CSARVRVGNSPLHF.